Listed below are T cell receptor beta chains from one sample, sequenced in a study of control samples from healthy donors and cancer patients. Assay used: immunoSEQ multiplex PCR; TCRdb lists only in-frame clones, some missing. The data hold about 120,000 clones, with about 83% observed a single time. Sequencing input: blood. Receptor source: a man aged 25-45 years in good health. CDR3s include the opening cysteine and the closing phenylalanine or tryptophan. The D gene is left open where the match is weak. Clone size is given for some rows only: seen once, a few or many times, or a class if the clone is expanded.

size	V	J	D	length	CDR3	DNA
NA	TRBV10-1	TRBJ1-2	NA	14	CASSESRTNYGYTF	TGCGCCAGCAGTGAATCCAGGACTAACTATGGCTACACCTTC
once	TRBV19	TRBJ1-5	NA	17	CASKGGRAVDSNQPQHF	TGTGCCAGTAAGGGAGGGAGGGCAGTGGATAGCAATCAGCCCCAGCATTTT
NA	TRBV6-5	TRBJ1-5	NA	13	CASGKGWGQPQHF	TGTGCCAGCGGGAAGGGGTGGGGGCAGCCCCAGCATTTT
NA	TRBV5-1	TRBJ2-7	TRBD1	13	CASSRQGSYEQYF	TGCGCCAGCAGCCGACAGGGTTCCTACGAGCAGTACTTC
NA	TRBV11-2	TRBJ2-7	TRBD2	17	CASSSKVRTSGAYEQYF	TGTGCCAGCAGCTCTAAAGTCCGGACTAGCGGGGCCTACGAGCAGTACTTC
NA	TRBV28	TRBJ1-6	NA	13	CASVLSGNSPLHF	TGTGCCAGCGTGTTGTCCGGGAATTCACCCCTCCACTTT
once	TRBV14	TRBJ1-3	NA	18	CASSQNRHTGSSGNTIYF	TGTGCCAGCAGCCAAAATCGACACACAGGGTCATCTGGAAACACCATATATTTT
NA	TRBV24-1	TRBJ2-5	NA	13	CATSRGVQETQYF	TGTGCCACCAGCAGGGGCGTTCAAGAGACCCAGTACTTC
NA	TRBV10-3	TRBJ2-1	TRBD2	15	CAISESREGVGEQFF	TGTGCCATCAGTGAGTCGAGGGAGGGCGTTGGTGAGCAGTTCTTC
NA	TRBV18	TRBJ2-2	NA	14	CASSPQQGTGELFF	TGTGCCAGCTCACCACAGCAGGGGACCGGGGAGCTGTTTTTT
NA	TRBV12-3/TRBV12-4	TRBJ1-1	NA	13	CASRRTENTEAFF	TGTGCCAGCAGGCGGACGGAGAACACTGAAGCTTTCTTT
few	TRBV5-1	TRBJ1-2	TRBD1	14	CASSYRGLNYGYTF	TGCGCCAGCAGCTACAGGGGGCTGAACTATGGCTACACCTTC
NA	TRBV20-1	TRBJ2-7	TRBD2	14	CSASGSGGAYEQYF	TGCAGTGCTAGTGGCAGCGGGGGGGCCTACGAGCAGTACTTC
once	TRBV6-5	TRBJ1-1	NA	15	CASSSPKHGDTEAFF	TGTGCCAGCAGTTCCCCCAAACACGGAGACACTGAAGCTTTCTTT
NA	TRBV18	TRBJ1-5	NA	15	CASSPQGHSNQPQHF	TGTGCCAGCTCACCACAGGGACATAGCAATCAGCCCCAGCATTTT
NA	TRBV5-4	TRBJ1-1	NA	13	CASSLQMNTEAFF	TGTGCCAGCAGCTTGCAGATGAACACTGAAGCTTTCTTT
NA	TRBV6-6	TRBJ1-2	TRBD1	15	CASSYEAGGDYGYTF	TGTGCCAGCAGTTACGAGGCAGGGGGCGACTATGGCTACACCTTC
NA	TRBV6-5	TRBJ2-2	NA	14	CASSPRRATGELFF	TGTGCCAGCAGCCCCAGGAGGGCCACCGGGGAGCTGTTTTTT
NA	TRBV12-5	TRBJ1-6	NA	13	CASGTAFNSPLHF	TGTGCTAGTGGTACAGCGTTTAATTCACCCCTCCACTTT
NA	TRBV7-6	TRBJ1-1	TRBD1	15	CASSDKQGAGTEAFF	TGTGCCAGCAGCGACAAACAGGGGGCAGGCACTGAAGCTTTCTTT
once	TRBV7-7	TRBJ1-1	NA	13	CASSSDRNTEAFF	TGTGCCAGCAGCTCGGACAGGAACACTGAAGCTTTCTTT
NA	TRBV18	TRBJ1-5	TRBD1	15	CASSPSTGGGQPQHF	TGTGCCAGCTCACCATCGACAGGGGGCGGTCAGCCCCAGCATTTT
NA	TRBV6-2/TRBV6-3	TRBJ2-3	NA	15	CASSYSSGVGDTQYF	TGTGCCAGCAGTTACTCGTCGGGGGTGGGAGATACGCAGTATTTT
once	TRBV27	TRBJ1-4	TRBD1	14	CASSFDRVGEKLFF	TGTGCCAGCAGTTTCGACAGGGTTGGTGAAAAACTGTTTTTT
few	TRBV5-5	TRBJ1-6	NA	15	CASSSIMGDNSPLHF	TGTGCCAGCAGCTCTATCATGGGGGATAATTCACCCCTCCACTTT
NA	TRBV18	TRBJ1-5	NA	13	CASSPIRAQPQHF	TGTGCCAGCTCACCAATCAGGGCCCAGCCCCAGCATTTT
NA	TRBV1	TRBJ2-7	NA	18	CTSSQSPGHPTSSYEQYF	TGCACCAGCAGCCAAAGCCCGGGACACCCAACGAGCTCCTACGAGCAGTACTTC
NA	TRBV24-1	TRBJ2-3	TRBD2	18	CATSDLLGRGDGTDTQYF	TGTGCCACCAGTGATTTGCTTGGGCGGGGGGACGGCACAGATACGCAGTATTTT
NA	TRBV4-2	TRBJ2-7	NA	15	CASSQQQGQSYEQYF	TGTGCCAGCAGCCAACAACAGGGTCAATCCTACGAGCAGTACTTC
NA	TRBV3-1/TRBV3-2	TRBJ1-6	TRBD1	14	CASSLGQDNSPLHF	TGTGCCAGCAGCCTGGGACAGGATAATTCACCCCTCCACTTT
NA	TRBV11-2	TRBJ2-2	NA	15	CASSFGGSNTGELFF	TGTGCCAGCAGCTTCGGGGGTTCGAACACCGGGGAGCTGTTTTTT
NA	TRBV5-1	TRBJ2-2	NA	17	CASSLAGERPNTGELFF	TGCGCCAGCAGCTTGGCCGGGGAGAGACCGAACACCGGGGAGCTGTTTTTT
NA	TRBV6-5	TRBJ1-3	NA	13	CASSLQRGNTIYF	TGTGCCAGCAGTTTACAGAGAGGAAACACCATATATTTT
NA	TRBV6-1	TRBJ2-5	NA	17	CASSDRQGMGYQETQYF	TGTGCCAGCAGTGATAGGCAGGGAATGGGATACCAAGAGACCCAGTACTTC
NA	TRBV24-1	TRBJ2-5	NA	16	CATSDLQTGNQETQYF	TGTGCCACCAGTGATTTGCAGACGGGGAACCAAGAGACCCAGTACTTC
NA	TRBV24-1	TRBJ2-1	TRBD1	17	CATSDTHRGSSYNEQFF	TGTGCCACCAGTGATACACACAGGGGAAGCTCCTACAATGAGCAGTTCTTC
medium-sized	TRBV29-1	TRBJ1-2	TRBD1	12	CSVDIQGGGYTF	TGCAGCGTTGATATTCAGGGGGGTGGCTACACCTTC
NA	TRBV5-1	TRBJ1-1	NA	16	CASSLEVRDPNTEAFF	TGCGCCAGCAGCTTGGAAGTCAGAGATCCGAACACTGAAGCTTTCTTT
NA	TRBV18	TRBJ2-3	NA	14	CASSPTAATDTQYF	TGTGCCAGCTCACCAACCGCAGCGACAGATACGCAGTATTTT
NA	TRBV11-2	TRBJ2-7	TRBD2	14	CASSSTSGGNEQYF	TGTGCCAGCAGCTCGACTAGCGGGGGGAACGAGCAGTACTTC
NA	TRBV19	TRBJ2-6	NA	15	CASKGRNSGANVLTF	TGTGCCAGTAAAGGACGGAACTCTGGGGCCAACGTCCTGACTTTC
NA	TRBV18	TRBJ2-2	NA	13	CASSPRGAGELFF	TGTGCCAGCTCACCGAGGGGGGCCGGGGAGCTGTTTTTT
NA	TRBV19	TRBJ2-7	TRBD1	18	CASSMGLTGTGRFDEQYF	TGTGCCAGTAGTATGGGCCTTACCGGGACAGGGAGATTCGACGAGCAGTACTTC